One sample yielded the 6 T cell receptor beta chains listed below, sequenced in a study of blood T cell repertoires in COVID-19. The method was immunoSEQ multiplex PCR; TCRdb's version includes in-frame clones alone and lacks a portion of them. The data hold about 430,000 clones, with 70% to 90% observed a single time. Sequencing was performed on PBMCs or T cells enriched from blood (not recorded which). These receptors were collected from a woman between 18 and 29 years old who had been exposed to COVID-19.

A few counts support this clone. This chain links TRBV6-5 with TRBJ2-7, with TRBD1 matching 8 bases. The germline gives CDR1 MNHEY, CDR2 SVGAGI. Trimming removed 6 bases from V and 0 bases from J; junction bases left unmatched: 7. The CDR3 is 15 residues long. The CDR3, as DNA: TGTGCCAGCAGCTATACAGGGGGAAGCTCCTACGAGCAGTACTTC. Its protein product is CASSYTGGSSYEQYF.

The chain carries TRBV7-9 and TRBJ1-2; 8 bases are a match to TRBD1. The germline CDR1 and CDR2 sequences are SEHNR and FQNEAQ (reference sequence). With 3 bases clipped from V and 4 bases from J, the junction kept 4 bases outside the gene matches. This CDR3 has 14 amino acids. Here the CDR3 reads CASSFQGAPYGYTF. The DNA for the CDR3 is TGTGCCAGCAGCTTTCAGGGGGCGCCCTATGGCTACACCTTC.

The chain carries TRBV5-6 and TRBJ2-2; D not certain. Germline V lookup: CDR1 SGHDT, CDR2 YYEEEE. V shed 0 bases and J shed 7 bases, with 10 bases lying between them. CDR3 length: 14 residues. The CDR3 here is CASSLVGFIGELFF. For the CDR3, the DNA is TGTGCCAGCAGCTTGGTGGGCTTCATCGGGGAGCTGTTTTTT.

The chain employs TRBV4-1 and TRBJ1-4, with TRBD1 matching over 10 bases. The germline gives CDR1 MGHRA, CDR2 YSYEKL. The V gene end was trimmed by 3 bases and the J gene end by 5 bases; junction bases not matched to a gene: 0. The CDR3 covers 14 residues. CDR3 coding DNA: TGCGCCAGCAGCCAGACAGGGGGCAATGAAAAACTGTTTTTT. Protein sequence: CASSQTGGNEKLFF.

This chain uses TRBV15 with TRBJ2-7, with TRBD1 identical over 7 bases. Germline V CDR1 and CDR2: LNHNV, YYDKDF (reference sequence). V was pared by 4 bases and J by 4 bases, with 7 bases of the junction left unmatched. This CDR3 spans 14 amino acids. The DNA for the CDR3 is TGTGCCACCAGCACTCAGGGGGTGGGGTACGAGCAGTACTTC. Protein: CATSTQGVGYEQYF.

This chain connects TRBV10-1 to TRBJ2-7; no clear D gene. Trimming removed 1 base from V and 3 bases from J, with 10 bases in between. The CDR3 is 14 amino acids. Germline CDR1 is WNHNN and CDR2 is SYGVQD (reference sequence). This CDR3 is CASSEYRLSYEQYF. In DNA, the CDR3 is TGCGCCAGCAGTGAGTATCGACTGAGCTACGAGCAGTACTTC.